Each of the 28 T cell receptor beta chains below was sequenced from the same sample in a study of breast tumors, draining lymph nodes, adjacent tissues. TCRdb called the multiplex PCR reads again in MiXCR, with one record for every CDR3 protein. This table has around 150,000 distinct CDR3 sequences, about 33% appearing once. Samples came from axillary lymph nodes draining the breast cancer. Sequencing input: axillary lymph node tissue. The receptors derive from a female donor with breast cancer. Some clones in this sample may be carry-over from other donors' samples.

J is TRBJ2-2 and V is TRBV20-1, with 9 bases matching TRBD2. The CDR3 loop spans 14 amino acids. V lost 5 bases to trimming and J lost 4 bases; unmatched junction nucleotides: 5. The germline V gene has CDR1 DFQATT and CDR2 SNEGSKA (reference sequence). This CDR3 reads CSAVTSGRTGELFF. For the CDR3, the DNA is TGCAGTGCTGTTACTAGCGGGCGCACCGGGGAGCTGTTTTTT.

This clonotype has a count of ten or more. The CDR3 spells CASSPPASSTDTQYF. DNA of the CDR3: TGTGCCAGCTCACCACCAGCCAGCTCCACAGATACGCAGTATTTT. This rearrangement joins TRBV18 to TRBJ2-3; D is unclear. Trimming removed 0 bases from V and 2 bases from J, with 9 bases in between. CDR1 KGHSH and CDR2 LQKENI come from the germline V gene. The CDR3 is made up of 15 amino acids.

The sample holds a few counts of this clonotype. One junction end disagrees with the germline gene, perhaps due to a read error. J is TRBJ1-5 and V is TRBV10-3, with no clear D. In germline, CDR1 is ENHRY, CDR2 SYGVKD. The CDR3 loop spans 12 amino acids. The CDR3 reads CAISDSNQSQHF. CDR3 bases: TGTGCCATCAGTGATAGCAATCAGTCCCAGCATTTT.

This clonotype was observed many times. J is TRBJ2-4 and V is TRBV6-6, with a tentative D call TRBD1 (6 bases). CDR1 is MNHNY and CDR2 is SVGAGI in the germline V gene (reference sequence). The V and J ends lost 1 base and 6 bases respectively, with 13 bases between them. The length of the CDR3 is 15 residues. As DNA, the CDR3 is TGTGCCAGCAGTTACTTGAGTGGACAGTCAAACATTCAGTACTTC. The encoded protein is CASSYLSGQSNIQYF.

The table lists this clonotype with a few counts. This could be a read error, since a much larger clone is one nucleotide away. This rearrangement joins TRBV13 to TRBJ2-5; no definite D call. CDR3 length: 13 residues. From germline, CDR1 is PRHDT and CDR2 FYEKMQ (reference sequence). The ends were cut back, 2 bases at V and 5 bases at J, with 9 bases in the middle. CDR3 DNA: TGTGCCAGCAGCTTACGCGTCGGCGAGACCCAGTACTTC. Translating it yields CASSLRVGETQYF.

This clonotype appeared many times. The CDR3 protein is CASSLKGDYGYTF. The DNA of the CDR3 is TGCGCCAGCAGCTTAAAGGGGGACTATGGCTACACCTTC. V usage is TRBV5-1 and J usage is TRBJ1-2, with D perhaps TRBD1 (6 bases). V shed 2 bases and J shed 3 bases, with 8 bases lying between them. Germline V CDR1 and CDR2: SGHRS, YFSETQ. The CDR3 totals 13 residues.

This clonotype has at least ten counts. This chain joins TRBV5-1 and TRBJ1-2, with 7 bases aligning to TRBD1. Germline values: CDR1 SGHRS, CDR2 YFSETQ. V lost 4 bases and J lost 8; bases outside the gene matches: 14. The CDR3 has 15 amino acids. The CDR3 bases are TGCGCCAGCAGCAACGGACAGGCCTTGTCTTACGGCTACACCTTC. Residues: CASSNGQALSYGYTF. Based on the CDR3 plus reference TRBV5-1 and TRBJ1-2, the full variable domain is KAGVTQTPRYLIKTRGQQVTLSCSPISGHRSVSWYQQTPGQGLQFLFEYFSETQRNKGNFPGRFSGRQFSNSRSEMNVSTLELGDSALYLCASSNGQALSYGYTFGSGTRLTVV.

This clonotype showed up many times. V and J are TRBV7-9 and TRBJ1-5, with D uncertain. Trimming took off 2 bases at V and 7 bases at J, with 6 bases between the two ends. CDR1 and CDR2 (germline): SEHNR, FQNEAQ (reference sequence). This CDR3 spans 12 amino acids. The CDR3 nucleotides read TGTGCCAGCAGCTTACCAGACCAGCCCCAGCATTTT. The encoded protein is CASSLPDQPQHF.

This clonotype showed up many times. This chain connects TRBV7-6 to TRBJ1-4; D gene uncertain. CDR1 SGHVS and CDR2 FNYEAQ come from the germline V gene. CDR3 length: 14 amino acids. V was trimmed by 0 bases and J by 4 bases, leaving 6 bases between them. The CDR3 DNA sequence: TGTGCCAGCAGCTTAGCAGGGATTAATGAAAAACTGTTTTTT. Translation: CASSLAGINEKLFF.

This clonotype was seen at least ten times. The chain is built from TRBV6-6 and TRBJ2-1; 10 nucleotides match TRBD2. The CDR3 has 15 amino acids. Germline lookup yields CDR1 MNHNY and CDR2 SVGAGI (reference sequence). With V trimmed by 6 bases and J by 6 bases, 8 bases remained unmatched. The CDR3 reads CASRRDSGGTNEQFF. The CDR3 coding sequence is TGTGCCAGCAGAAGAGATAGCGGGGGGACCAATGAGCAGTTCTTC.

This clonotype was detected many times. The CDR3: CAISVTGVNGYTF. The CDR3 DNA follows: TGTGCCATCAGTGTCACAGGGGTGAATGGCTACACCTTC. The V call is TRBV10-3, the J call TRBJ1-2; TRBD1 aligns across 7 bases. CDR1 is ENHRY, CDR2 SYGVKD, per germline. The CDR3 is 13 amino acids. V shed 4 bases, J shed 6 bases, and the junction held 5 bases outside the gene matches.

CDR3 region: CASRDRGCETQYF. CDR3 sequence (DNA): TGTGCCAGCAGGGACAGGGGATGCGAGACCCAGTACTTC. The chain joins TRBV2 to TRBJ2-5; 9 bases are a match to TRBD1. The CDR3 is made up of 13 amino acids. Germline loops: CDR1 SNHLY, CDR2 FYNNEI. Germline trimming cut 6 bases from V and 5 bases from J; bases unmatched to any gene: 4.

The chain recombines TRBV5-1 with TRBJ1-2, with unresolved D. Deletions cut 1 base from V and 2 bases from J, with 12 bases between. The length of the CDR3 is 15 residues. CDR1 is SGHRS and CDR2 is YFSETQ in the germline V gene. The CDR3 reads CASSLRLAGNYGYTF. The CDR3 region has the DNA TGCGCCAGCAGCTTGCGACTAGCGGGGAACTATGGCTACACCTTC.

To note about this clonotype: The final CDR3 position lacks the conserved phenylalanine or tryptophan, pointing to a likely read error. It is unclear where the CDR3 begins or ends on the DNA, so no DNA is shown, and the CDR3 is as TCRdb lists it. This rearrangement joins TRBV29-1 to TRBJ1-2; the table's D call TRBD1 went unverified against the DNA. Looked up from germline, CDR1 is SQVTM and CDR2 is ANQGSEA. The CDR3 is 14 residues long, ends included. CDR3 loop: CSVDDGGRTMATQS.

This clonotype was counted at least ten times. The rearrangement links TRBV9 to TRBJ2-3, with D perhaps matching TRBD2 (6 bases). The CDR3 extends over 15 amino acids. V lost 4 bases to trimming and J lost 1 base, with 13 bases between them. CDR1 and CDR2 from the germline V gene are SGDLS and YYNGEE. The CDR3 region is CASSPRDLRTDTQYF. The CDR3 DNA is TGTGCCAGCAGCCCCCGGGACTTACGCACAGATACGCAGTATTTT.

The rearrangement links TRBV10-3 to TRBJ1-1, with a tentative D call TRBD1 (6 bases). The germline CDR1 and CDR2 sequences are ENHRY and SYGVKD. The CDR3 is made up of 13 amino acids. Between the trimmed V and J ends, which lost 3 bases and 4 bases, there was a span of 9 bases. In nucleotides, the CDR3 is TGTGCCATCAGTGACAGGGGCGGCACTGAAGCTTTCTTT. Its protein is CAISDRGGTEAFF.

The chain carries TRBV7-9 and TRBJ2-1; the D is unclear. Trimming cost V 1 base and J 6 bases, with 7 bases left between them. The CDR3 has 13 amino acids. Germline V gene lookup returns CDR1 SEHNR and CDR2 FQNEAQ (reference sequence). The CDR3 DNA is TGTGCCAGCAGCTTAGTAACGGGCAATGAGCAGTTCTTC. Translated: CASSLVTGNEQFF.

V is TRBV10-1 and J is TRBJ2-4; 7 bases match TRBD1. V gave up 2 bases and J gave up 1 base; unmatched junction bases: 5. This CDR3 contains 16 residues. Germline V gene data show CDR1 as WNHNN and CDR2 as SYGVQD (reference sequence). DNA of the CDR3: TGCGCCAGCAGTGAGCAGGGGGTTTCGGCCAAAAACATTCAGTACTTC. Translation: CASSEQGVSAKNIQYF.

The table lists this clonotype with a count of one. The gene calls are TRBV9 and TRBJ2-5; D not certain. The CDR3 sequence is 13 residues long. V lost 4 bases, J lost 4 bases, and 11 bases lay in between. Germline assignment: CDR1 SGDLS and CDR2 YYNGEE. CDR3 bases: TGTGCCAGCAGCCCCCACTTGGCAGAGACCCAGTACTTC. This gives the protein CASSPHLAETQYF.

This clonotype has just one count. CDR3 coding DNA: TGTGCCAGCAGCTTGGGACAGACTAGCACAGATACGCAGTATTTT. Protein product: CASSLGQTSTDTQYF. The chain has TRBV11-2 and TRBJ2-3; 7 positions agree with TRBD1. Looked up from germline, CDR1 is SGHAT and CDR2 is FQNNGV. V shed 3 bases, J shed 0 bases, and the junction held 3 bases outside the gene matches. The CDR3 runs 15 residues.

In this sample, this clonotype turned up many times. The J gene is TRBJ2-3, the V gene TRBV7-2; D may correspond to TRBD1 or TRBD2 (6 bases each). V was trimmed by 1 base and J by 8 bases, leaving 7 bases between them. The germline gives CDR1 SGHTA, CDR2 FQGNSA. The CDR3 runs 12 residues. CDR3 sequence: CASSLEGGTQYF. The CDR3 nucleotides are TGTGCCAGCAGCTTAGAGGGGGGTACGCAGTATTTT.

This clonotype was seen at least ten times. The chain carries TRBV20-1 and TRBJ2-1; 9 bases fit TRBD2. The germline gives CDR1 DFQATT, CDR2 SNEGSKA (reference sequence). Unmatched junction bases numbered 18, after V lost 4 bases and J lost 8 bases. The CDR3 contains 17 residues. CDR3: CSAKRPLGGGAQDEQFF. The DNA of the CDR3 is TGCAGTGCTAAGCGCCCGCTAGGCGGGGGGGCCCAAGATGAGCAGTTCTTC.

This clonotype was detected many times. This sequence joins TRBV7-9 and TRBJ1-4; TRBD1 agrees at 7 bases. With 1 base clipped from V and 5 bases from J, the junction kept 1 base outside the gene matches. Germline V gene data show CDR1 as SEHNR and CDR2 as FQNEAQ (reference sequence). The CDR3 spans 14 residues. The CDR3 sequence is CASSLVGGNEKLFF. CDR3 bases: TGTGCCAGCAGCTTAGTAGGGGGCAATGAAAAACTGTTTTTT.

The chain links TRBV20-1 to TRBJ2-7; 9 bases align to TRBD2. V lost 0 bases and J lost 1; bases outside the gene matches: 7. Germline V gene lookup returns CDR1 DFQATT and CDR2 SNEGSKA (reference sequence). The CDR3 length is 16 residues. CDR3 sequence (DNA): TGCAGTGCTAGAGAAGGGCCAGCGGGGGGTTCCTACGAGCAGTACTTC. Protein sequence: CSAREGPAGGSYEQYF.

Comment on this clonotype: No conserved phenylalanine or tryptophan is present at the end of the CDR3, so a read error is the likely explanation. The CDR3 DNA sequence: TGTGCCAGCAGTGGGACTTTAAGCAATGAGCAGTTCTCC. This gives the protein CASSGTLSNEQFS. V and J are TRBV9 and TRBJ2-1; TRBD2 might be the D (6 bases). With 5 bases removed from V and 6 bases from J, the gap between germline ends came to 12 bases. The CDR3 is 13 amino acids. Germline loops: CDR1 SGDLS, CDR2 YYNGEE.

This clonotype came up a few times. This may come from a read error, since a much larger clone is one base off. The rearrangement links TRBV7-9 to TRBJ2-3; 8 bases are shared with TRBD1. This CDR3 is built from 17 residues. CDR1 and CDR2 from the germline V gene are SEHNR and FQNEAQ (reference sequence). Unmatched junction bases numbered 20, after V lost 5 bases and J lost 10 bases. CDR3 sequence (DNA): TGTGCCAGCAGCACCCCCAACGTAGCCCAGGGGGCTTATCCGCAGTATTTT. Encoded protein: CASSTPNVAQGAYPQYF.

This clonotype was recorded many times. The rearrangement joins TRBV20-1 to TRBJ1-1, with a weak D call TRBD1 (5 bases). Trimming shortened V by 5 bases and J by 6 bases, and 16 bases separated the two germline ends. The CDR3 has 13 residues. Germline V gene lookup returns CDR1 DFQATT and CDR2 SNEGSKA (reference sequence). The CDR3 DNA sequence: TGCAGTGCTTGGGCGGGGGAGGTTCCTGAAGCTTTCTTT. Translating gives CSAWAGEVPEAFF.

This clonotype was observed many times. V usage is TRBV12-5 and J usage is TRBJ2-2; tentative D call: TRBD2 (7 bases). Per the germline V gene, CDR1 is LGHNT and CDR2 is FRNRAP. V lost 2 bases and J 0 bases, leaving 19 bases between the germline ends. The CDR3 runs to 19 residues. CDR3 loop: CASGLPNPGGTPNTGELFF. DNA of the CDR3: TGTGCTAGTGGTTTGCCTAACCCCGGGGGGACACCGAACACCGGGGAGCTGTTTTTT.